Listed below are T cell receptor beta chains from one sample, sequenced in a study of T-cell memory formation after mild COVID-19. Via MiXCR, TCRdb re-called the 5' RACE reads, giving one row per CDR3 protein. The table shows some 110,000 distinct CDR3 sequences, with 9.5% to 15% occurring only once. The sample consisted of PBMCs or a T cell subset sorted from them (not recorded which). Receptor source: an adult woman who had mild COVID-19 (a few samples of this study predate the infection). Cell type and time point are not known. Both conserved end residues are part of each CDR3. D genes are given only for firm matches. Clone size is given for some rows only: seen once, a few or many times, or a class if the clone is expanded.

D	size	J	V	DNA	CDR3
.	.	TRBJ1-5	TRBV5-5	TGTGCCAGCAGCTTGTCACCCGAGCGCAATCAGCCCCAGCATTTT	CASSLSPERNQPQHF
.	few	TRBJ2-7	TRBV14	TGTGCCAGCAGCCAATTCGGCTCGAGCTCCTACGAGCAGTACTTC	CASSQFGSSSYEQYF
TRBD1	.	TRBJ2-7	TRBV6-5	TGTGCCAGCAGTGAAGGACAGGGGGCCTACGAGCAGTACTTC	CASSEGQGAYEQYF
.	few	TRBJ2-5	TRBV5-1	TGCGCCAGCAGCTTGGAACCAGGGATATATGAGACCCAGTACTTC	CASSLEPGIYETQYF
.	few	TRBJ2-7	TRBV20-1	TGCAGTGCTAGGGACAGATCCTACGAGCAGTACTTC	CSARDRSYEQYF
.	.	TRBJ2-3	TRBV4-2	TGTGCCAGCAGCCAAGACCCAAAAGGGGGCACAGATACGCAGTATTTT	CASSQDPKGGTDTQYF
.	.	TRBJ1-2	TRBV12-3/TRBV12-4	TGTGCCAGCAGTTCTCCAGACCGGAAGGAGGACTATGGCTACACCTTC	CASSSPDRKEDYGYTF
.	.	TRBJ2-3	TRBV7-2	TGTGCCAGCCTTAAAGCCTGGGGGCGGCCCACAGATACGCAGTATTTT	CASLKAWGRPTDTQYF
TRBD2	few	TRBJ2-1	TRBV7-9	TGTGCCAGCAGCCTGACTAGCGGGAGGGCGCTGAATGAGCAGTTCTTC	CASSLTSGRALNEQFF
.	once	TRBJ2-1	TRBV20-1	TGCAGTGCCAACGAAGCAGGGTTGGGCAATGAGCAGTTCTTC	CSANEAGLGNEQFF
.	.	TRBJ2-5	TRBV5-1	TGCGCCAGCAGTGGTGGGTCGGCGGCCCAAGAGACCCAGTACTTC	CASSGGSAAQETQYF
TRBD2	many	TRBJ2-3	TRBV12-3/TRBV12-4	TGTGCCAGCAGTTCGACTAGCGGACACACAGATACGCAGTATTTT	CASSSTSGHTDTQYF
TRBD2	.	TRBJ2-5	TRBV6-6	TGTGCCAGCAAGACTGGGGGACTAGAGACGGAGACCCAGTACTTC	CASKTGGLETETQYF
TRBD2	.	TRBJ2-1	TRBV24-1	TGTGCCACCAGACCCGGGACTAGCGGGTATGAGCAGTTCTTC	CATRPGTSGYEQFF
TRBD1	few	TRBJ1-1	TRBV3-1	TGTGCCAGCAGCCCCCTACAGGGGGCGGTCACTGAAGCTTTCTTT	CASSPLQGAVTEAFF
TRBD1	few	TRBJ2-5	TRBV19	TGTGCCAGTTTTGGACAGGGACCCGCAAGACTGGGGGAGACCCAGTACTTC	CASFGQGPARLGETQYF
.	many	TRBJ2-7	TRBV7-9	TGTGCCAGCGGAGGAGGTTATGGTAGCTCCTACGAGCAGTACTTC	CASGGGYGSSYEQYF
.	.	TRBJ1-1	TRBV11-2	TGTGCCAGCAGCTTAGATCGGTGGGGGCGGGACACTGAAGCTTTCTTT	CASSLDRWGRDTEAFF
TRBD2	.	TRBJ2-3	TRBV12-3/TRBV12-4	TGTGCCAGCAGTTTTCTAGCGGGACGGACAGATACGCAGTATTTT	CASSFLAGRTDTQYF
TRBD2	few	TRBJ2-1	TRBV12-3/TRBV12-4	TGTGCCAGCACCGGAGGTTCTAGCGGGGGGACTTACAATGAGCAGTTCTTC	CASTGGSSGGTYNEQFF
.	few	TRBJ1-1	TRBV7-3	TGTGCCAGCAGCCGAACGAGGCGGCAGAACACTGAAGCTTTCTTT	CASSRTRRQNTEAFF
.	few	TRBJ2-1	TRBV5-1	TGCGCCAGCGTTCCGAGGGGGGCGAGTTCCTACAATGAGCAGTTCTTC	CASVPRGASSYNEQFF
TRBD1	.	TRBJ1-1	TRBV7-9	TGTGCCAGCAGCTTAGGGGGGCAGGGGGGAACTGAAGCTTTCTTT	CASSLGGQGGTEAFF
.	few	TRBJ1-2	TRBV5-6	TGTGCCAGCAGCTTGGACGGGTTCGGTAACTATGGCTACACCTTC	CASSLDGFGNYGYTF
TRBD2	.	TRBJ2-7	TRBV5-1	TGCGCCAGCAGCTCAAGCGGGAGTCCGGCCGAGCAGTACTTC	CASSSSGSPAEQYF
TRBD1	.	TRBJ1-5	TRBV28	TGTGCCAGCAGTTACAGGACAGGGGGGAATCAGCCCCAGCATTTT	CASSYRTGGNQPQHF
.	once	TRBJ2-3	TRBV5-1	TGCGCCAGCAGCCGGGGGGATACGCAGTATTTT	CASSRGDTQYF
.	few	TRBJ2-5	TRBV20-1	TGCAGTGCTAGAGGCCGCTACAGGTCCCATCAAGAGACCCAGTACTTC	CSARGRYRSHQETQYF
TRBD2	few	TRBJ2-5	TRBV7-9	TGTGCCAGCAGCTTAAGCGGCAGCGGGGGGGAGACCCAGTACTTC	CASSLSGSGGETQYF
.	.	TRBJ2-1	TRBV11-3	TGTGCCAGCAGCGACGCGGCCCCTGAGCAGTTCTTC	CASSDAAPEQFF
.	.	TRBJ2-3	TRBV18	TGTGCCAGCTCACCAAAGGAGCCAGACTCTAGCACAGATACGCAGTATTTT	CASSPKEPDSSTDTQYF
TRBD2	.	TRBJ2-7	TRBV7-3	TGTGCCAGCAGGAACCCTAGCGGAGCCCCCTACGAGCAGTACTTC	CASRNPSGAPYEQYF
.	many	TRBJ2-7	TRBV7-9	TGTGCCAGCAGCCCGACAGGTCCCTCCTACGAGCAGTACTTC	CASSPTGPSYEQYF
.	.	TRBJ2-2	TRBV27	TGTGCCAGCAGTTTCGGGACGCGATACACCGGGGAGCTGTTTTTT	CASSFGTRYTGELFF
.	few	TRBJ1-1	TRBV20-1	TGCAGTGCTAGAGATCTGGGATTAGAAGCTTTCTTT	CSARDLGLEAFF
.	.	TRBJ2-1	TRBV5-1	TGCGCCAGCAGCTTGGCCGGTCAGCACTCCTACAATGAGCAGTTCTTC	CASSLAGQHSYNEQFF
TRBD1	few	TRBJ2-7	TRBV4-3	TGCGCCAGCAGCCAAGATTTTGTTCGAGGACAGGGGGTAACCTACGAGCAGTACTTC	CASSQDFVRGQGVTYEQYF
.	few	TRBJ2-2	TRBV29-1	TGCAGCTCTCTATGGGGGACCGGGGAGCTGTTTTTT	CSSLWGTGELFF